The text below deals with one T cell receptor beta chain. CDR3 size: 16 residues. Trimming took off 4 bases at V and 0 bases at J, with 13 bases between the two ends. Germline lookup yields CDR1 MGHRA and CDR2 YSYEKL. The data belong to a study of blood T cell repertoires in COVID-19. For the study at large: Donors in the United States, Italy and Spain gave samples during acute or convalescent COVID-19. Nucleic acid was either cDNA or gDNA, and it came from T cells, B-cell-depleted T cells, or PBMCs.

In the source study's methods: Estimates of nucleated cell counts were drawn from the amplification of reference gene primers. TCRdb's table, derived via immunoSEQ multiplex PCR, lists solely in-frame clones and lacks some. V and J calls and clone size are given by that table; D and trimming were obtained from the DNA. The data contain under 200,000 clones, 88% of them singletons. The origin of this receptor is a man aged 35 to 55 with active or convalescent COVID-19. This chain joins TRBV4-1 and TRBJ1-3; maybe TRBD1 (6 bases). Sequences were obtained from peripheral blood. The CDR3 DNA sequence: TGCGCCAGCAGCCCCGGGGGAGGGGGCTCTGGAAACACCATATATTTT. This codes for CASSPGGGGSGNTIYF.